This TCR beta chain comes out of a study of neurological immune-mediated disorders. TCRdb re-derived calls from the 5' RACE reads in MiXCR, one entry per CDR3 protein. The data contain tens of thousands of distinct CDR3 sequences, around 4.8% of them singletons. This clonotype was seen ten or more times. Volunteers from a blood bank in Maryland, USA, constituted the healthy controls. CDR1 KGHSH and CDR2 LQKENI come from the germline V gene. Trimming cost V 4 bases and J 8 bases, with 17 bases left between them. The CDR3 consists of 14 residues. V and J are TRBV18 and TRBJ1-2, with D uncertain. This TCR came from a man between 18 and 35 years old in good health. Material: CD4+ T cells from blood. The CDR3 here is CASSLGGPGEGYTF. The CDR3 DNA sequence: TGTGCCAGCTCACTAGGAGGGCCGGGTGAAGGCTACACCTTC. The full variable domain, with the rest looked up from reference TRBV18 and TRBJ1-2, is NAGVMQNPRHLVRRRGQEARLRCSPMKGHSHVYWYRQLPEEGLKFMVYLQKENIIDESGMPKERFSAEFPKEGPSILRIQQVVRGDSAAYFCASSLGGPGEGYTFGSGTRLTVV.